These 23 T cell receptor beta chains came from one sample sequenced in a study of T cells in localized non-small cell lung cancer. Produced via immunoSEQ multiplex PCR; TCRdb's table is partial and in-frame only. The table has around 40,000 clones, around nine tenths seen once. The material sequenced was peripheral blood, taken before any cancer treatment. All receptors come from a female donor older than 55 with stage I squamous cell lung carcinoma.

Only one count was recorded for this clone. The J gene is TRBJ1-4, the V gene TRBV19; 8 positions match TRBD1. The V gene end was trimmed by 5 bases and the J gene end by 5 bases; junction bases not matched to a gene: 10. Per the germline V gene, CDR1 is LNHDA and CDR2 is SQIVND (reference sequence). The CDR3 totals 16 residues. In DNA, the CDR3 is TGTGCCAGTAGTCCCTCCCGGACAGGGTTGAATGAAAAACTGTTTTTT. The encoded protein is CASSPSRTGLNEKLFF.

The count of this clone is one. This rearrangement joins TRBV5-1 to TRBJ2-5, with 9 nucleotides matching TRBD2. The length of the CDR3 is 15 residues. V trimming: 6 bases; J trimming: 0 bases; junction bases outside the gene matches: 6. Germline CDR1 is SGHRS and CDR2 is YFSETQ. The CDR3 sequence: CASTRLAGNQETQYF. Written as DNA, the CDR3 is TGCGCCAGCACCAGGCTAGCGGGAAACCAAGAGACCCAGTACTTC.

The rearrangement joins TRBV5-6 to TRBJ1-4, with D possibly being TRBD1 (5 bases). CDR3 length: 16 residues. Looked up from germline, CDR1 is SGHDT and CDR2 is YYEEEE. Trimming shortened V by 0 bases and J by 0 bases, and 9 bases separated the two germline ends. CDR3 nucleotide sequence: TGTGCCAGCAGCTTGGAGGGCAGGGCAACTAATGAAAAACTGTTTTTT. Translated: CASSLEGRATNEKLFF.

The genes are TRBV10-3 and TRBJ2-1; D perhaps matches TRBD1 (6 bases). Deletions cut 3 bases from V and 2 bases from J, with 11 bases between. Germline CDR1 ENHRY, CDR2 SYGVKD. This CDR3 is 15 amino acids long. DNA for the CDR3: TGTGCCATCAGTGACCGGGACACCACCTACAATGAGCAGTTCTTC. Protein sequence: CAISDRDTTYNEQFF.

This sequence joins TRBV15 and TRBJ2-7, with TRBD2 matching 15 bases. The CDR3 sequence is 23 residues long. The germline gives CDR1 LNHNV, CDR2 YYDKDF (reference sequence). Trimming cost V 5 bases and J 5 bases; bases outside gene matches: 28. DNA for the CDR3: TGTGCCACCAGCCCAGAATGGACCCTCCTCCGGACTAGCGGGAGGGCCGTCAATGACGAGCAGTACTTC. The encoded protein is CATSPEWTLLRTSGRAVNDEQYF.

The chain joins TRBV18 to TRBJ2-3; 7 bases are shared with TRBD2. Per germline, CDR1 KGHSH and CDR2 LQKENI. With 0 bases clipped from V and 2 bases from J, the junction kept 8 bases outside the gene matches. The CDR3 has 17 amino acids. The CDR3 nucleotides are TGTGCCAGCTCACCACCGTCAGGCGGGAGAAACACAGATACGCAGTATTTT. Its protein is CASSPPSGGRNTDTQYF.

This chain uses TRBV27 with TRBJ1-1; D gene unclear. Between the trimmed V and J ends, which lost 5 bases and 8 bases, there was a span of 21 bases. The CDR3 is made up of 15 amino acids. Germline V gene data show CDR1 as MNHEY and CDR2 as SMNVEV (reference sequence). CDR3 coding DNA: TGTGCCAGCAGTATGCGACAAGGAGGGCTCCGGGAAGCTTTCTTT. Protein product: CASSMRQGGLREAFF.

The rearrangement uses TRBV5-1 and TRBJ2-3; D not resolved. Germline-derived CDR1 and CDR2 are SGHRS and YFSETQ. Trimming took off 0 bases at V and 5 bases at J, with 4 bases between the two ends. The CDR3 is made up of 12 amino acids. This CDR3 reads CASSLGRDTQYF. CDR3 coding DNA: TGCGCCAGCAGCTTGGGCCGAGATACGCAGTATTTT.

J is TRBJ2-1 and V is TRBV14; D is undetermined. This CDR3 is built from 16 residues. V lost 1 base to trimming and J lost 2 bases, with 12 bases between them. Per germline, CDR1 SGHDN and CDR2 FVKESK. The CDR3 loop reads CASSQAGHRAYNEQFF. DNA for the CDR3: TGTGCCAGCAGCCAAGCGGGTCATAGGGCCTACAATGAGCAGTTCTTC. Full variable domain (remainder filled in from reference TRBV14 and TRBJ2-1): EAGVTQFPSHSVIEKGQTVTLRCDPISGHDNLYWYRRVMGKEIKFLLHFVKESKQDESGMPNNRFLAERTGGTYSTLKVQPAELEDSGVYFCASSQAGHRAYNEQFFGPGTRLTVL.

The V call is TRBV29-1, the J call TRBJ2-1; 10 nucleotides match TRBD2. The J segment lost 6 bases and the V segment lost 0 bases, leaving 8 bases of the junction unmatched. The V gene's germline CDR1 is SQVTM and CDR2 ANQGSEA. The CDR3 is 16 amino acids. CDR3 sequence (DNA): TGCAGCGTTGAAGATACAGGGACTAGCGCCGTCAATGAGCAGTTCTTC. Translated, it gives CSVEDTGTSAVNEQFF.

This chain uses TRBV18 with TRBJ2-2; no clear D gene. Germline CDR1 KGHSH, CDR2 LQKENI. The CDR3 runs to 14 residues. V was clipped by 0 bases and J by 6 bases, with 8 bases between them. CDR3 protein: CASSPPSRAGELFF. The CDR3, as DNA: TGTGCCAGCTCACCACCCTCCCGAGCCGGGGAGCTGTTTTTT.

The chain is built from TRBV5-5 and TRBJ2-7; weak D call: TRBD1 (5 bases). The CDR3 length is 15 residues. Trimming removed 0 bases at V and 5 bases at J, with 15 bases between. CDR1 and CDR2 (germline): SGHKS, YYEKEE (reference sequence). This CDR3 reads CASSLVGRVDHEQYF. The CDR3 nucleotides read TGTGCCAGCAGCTTGGTGGGGCGCGTGGACCACGAGCAGTACTTC. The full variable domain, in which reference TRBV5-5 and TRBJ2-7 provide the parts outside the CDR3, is DAGVTQSPTHLIKTRGQQVTLRCSPISGHKSVSWYQQVLGQGPQFIFQYYEKEERGRGNFPDRFSARQFPNYSSELNVNALLLGDSALYLCASSLVGRVDHEQYFGPGTRLTVT.

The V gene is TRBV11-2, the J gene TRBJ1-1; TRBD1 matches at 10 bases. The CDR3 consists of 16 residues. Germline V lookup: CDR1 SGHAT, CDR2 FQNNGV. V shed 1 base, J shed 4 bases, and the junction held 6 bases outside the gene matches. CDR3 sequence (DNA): TGTGCCAGCAGCTTAGGGCTTGACAGGGGGCGCACTGAAGCTTTCTTT. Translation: CASSLGLDRGRTEAFF. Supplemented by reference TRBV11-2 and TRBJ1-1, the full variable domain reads EAGVAQSPRYKIIEKRQSVAFWCNPISGHATLYWYQQILGQGPKLLIQFQNNGVVDDSQLPKDRFSAERLKGVDSTLKIQPAKLEDSAVYLCASSLGLDRGRTEAFFGQGTRLTVV.

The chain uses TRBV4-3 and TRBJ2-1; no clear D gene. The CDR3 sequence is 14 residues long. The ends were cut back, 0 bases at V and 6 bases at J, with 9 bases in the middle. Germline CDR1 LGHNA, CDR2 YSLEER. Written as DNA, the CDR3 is TGCGCCAGCAGCCAAGAACGGATGAGCAATGAGCAGTTCTTC. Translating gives CASSQERMSNEQFF.

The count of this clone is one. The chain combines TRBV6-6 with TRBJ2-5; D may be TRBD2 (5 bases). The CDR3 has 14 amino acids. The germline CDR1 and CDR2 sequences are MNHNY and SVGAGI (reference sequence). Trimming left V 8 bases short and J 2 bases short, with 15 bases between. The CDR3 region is CASVRTAGQETQYF. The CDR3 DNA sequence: TGTGCCAGCGTCCGGACTGCCGGTCAAGAGACCCAGTACTTC.

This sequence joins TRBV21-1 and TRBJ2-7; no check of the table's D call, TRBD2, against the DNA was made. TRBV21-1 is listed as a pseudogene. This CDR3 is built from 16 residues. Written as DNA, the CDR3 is TGTGCCAGCAGCAAAGGCAGACTAGCGGGCCCCTACGAGCAGTACTTC. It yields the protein CASSKGRLAGPYEQYF.

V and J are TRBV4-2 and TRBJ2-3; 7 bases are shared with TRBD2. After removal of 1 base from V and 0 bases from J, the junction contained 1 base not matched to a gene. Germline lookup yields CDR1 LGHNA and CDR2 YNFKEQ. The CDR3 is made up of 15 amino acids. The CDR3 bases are TGTGCCAGCAGCCAAGCGGGAGGTAGCACAGATACGCAGTATTTT. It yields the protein CASSQAGGSTDTQYF.

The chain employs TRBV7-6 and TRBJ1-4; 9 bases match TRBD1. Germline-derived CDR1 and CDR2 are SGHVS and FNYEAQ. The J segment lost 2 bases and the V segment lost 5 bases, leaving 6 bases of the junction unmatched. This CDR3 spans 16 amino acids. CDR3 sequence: CASSPNRGQTNEKLFF. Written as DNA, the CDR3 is TGTGCCAGCAGCCCGAACAGGGGGCAGACTAATGAAAAACTGTTTTTT.

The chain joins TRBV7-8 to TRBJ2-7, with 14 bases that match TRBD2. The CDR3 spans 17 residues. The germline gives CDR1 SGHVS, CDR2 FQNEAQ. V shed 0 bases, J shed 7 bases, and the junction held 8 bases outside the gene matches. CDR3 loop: CASSLAPGTSGSSEQYF. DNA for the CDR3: TGTGCCAGCAGCTTAGCCCCCGGGACTAGCGGGAGTAGTGAGCAGTACTTC.

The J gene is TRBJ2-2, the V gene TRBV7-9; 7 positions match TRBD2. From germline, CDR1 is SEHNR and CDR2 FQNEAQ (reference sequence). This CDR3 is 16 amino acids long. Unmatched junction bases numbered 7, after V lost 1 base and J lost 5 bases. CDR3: CASSLGLAEETGELFF. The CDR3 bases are TGTGCCAGCAGCTTAGGCCTAGCGGAGGAGACCGGGGAGCTGTTTTTT. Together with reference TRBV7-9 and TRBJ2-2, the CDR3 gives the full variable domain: DTGVSQNPRHKITKRGQNVTFRCDPISEHNRLYWYRQTLGQGPEFLTYFQNEAQLEKSRLLSDRFSAERPKGSFSTLEIQRTEQGDSAMYLCASSLGLAEETGELFFGEGSRLTVL.

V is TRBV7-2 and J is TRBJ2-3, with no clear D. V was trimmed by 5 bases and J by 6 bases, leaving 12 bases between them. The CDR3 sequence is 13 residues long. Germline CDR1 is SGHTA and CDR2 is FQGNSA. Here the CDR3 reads CASSLGLMDTQYF. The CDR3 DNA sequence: TGTGCCAGCAGCCTGGGCCTAATGGATACGCAGTATTTT.

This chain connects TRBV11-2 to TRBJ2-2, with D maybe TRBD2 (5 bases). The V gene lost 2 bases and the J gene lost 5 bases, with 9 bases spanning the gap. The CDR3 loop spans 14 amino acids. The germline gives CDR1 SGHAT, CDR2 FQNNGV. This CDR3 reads CASSLSLGTGELFF. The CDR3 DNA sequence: TGTGCCAGCAGCTTATCACTAGGGACCGGGGAGCTGTTTTTT.

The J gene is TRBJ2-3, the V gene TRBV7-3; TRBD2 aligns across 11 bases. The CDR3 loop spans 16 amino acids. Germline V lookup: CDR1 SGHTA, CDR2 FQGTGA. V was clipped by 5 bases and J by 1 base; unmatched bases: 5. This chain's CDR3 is CASSLLTSGGTDTQYF. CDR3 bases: TGTGCCAGCAGCCTCCTGACTAGCGGGGGCACAGATACGCAGTATTTT.